Each of the 13 T cell receptor beta chains below was sequenced from the same sample in a study of blood T cell repertoires in COVID-19. Clones were sequenced by immunoSEQ multiplex PCR, and TCRdb holds only the in-frame ones, with some missing. This sample has 490,000 or so clones; approximately 86% occur once, and the top ten carry 8% to 9.5%. The specimen sequenced was PBMCs or T cells enriched from blood (not recorded which). Receptor source: a woman aged 55-75 years who had recovered from COVID-19.

V usage is TRBV4-1 and J usage is TRBJ2-7; 7 bases match TRBD1. From germline, CDR1 is MGHRA and CDR2 YSYEKL. The CDR3 length is 14 residues. Germline trimming cut 2 bases from V and 1 base from J; bases unmatched to any gene: 2. CDR3 nucleotides: TGCGCCAGCAGCCAACCGGGACAGTCCTACGAGCAGTACTTC. Its protein product is CASSQPGQSYEQYF.

CDR3 loop: CASSISTGLGEQYF. DNA of the CDR3: TGTGCCAGCAGCATATCGACAGGCTTGGGTGAGCAGTACTTC. The chain combines TRBV7-2 with TRBJ2-7; TRBD1 might be the D (6 bases). Trimming removed 5 bases at V and 7 bases at J, with 18 bases between. The length of the CDR3 is 14 residues. The germline V gene encodes CDR1 SGHTA and CDR2 FQGNSA.

The chain links TRBV7-2 to TRBJ1-6; D uncertain. Trimming removed 5 bases from V and 9 bases from J, with 17 bases in between. The germline gives CDR1 SGHTA, CDR2 FQGNSA. The length of the CDR3 is 15 residues. The CDR3, as DNA: TGTGCCAGCAGCCCGATGGAAGGAGGATTTTCACCCCTCCACTTT. Its translation is CASSPMEGGFSPLHF.

The J gene is TRBJ1-2, the V gene TRBV3-1 (or the pseudogene TRBV3-2); TRBD1 aligns across 10 bases. Germline V gives CDR1 LGHDT, CDR2 YNNKEL (reference sequence). V lost 4 bases to trimming and J lost 4 bases; unmatched junction nucleotides: 6. The CDR3 is made up of 15 amino acids. DNA of the CDR3: TGTGCCAGCAGCCCCTCCGGGGACAGGGGCTATGGCTACACCTTC. Protein product: CASSPSGDRGYGYTF.

V gene TRBV18 combines with J gene TRBJ2-1, with D maybe TRBD2 (6 bases). Per the germline V gene, CDR1 is KGHSH and CDR2 is LQKENI. This CDR3 spans 14 amino acids. V was pared by 4 bases and J by 5 bases, with 12 bases between. The CDR3 DNA sequence: TGTGCCAGCTCACGGGCTAGCGTCAACAATGAGCAGTTCTTC. The encoded protein is CASSRASVNNEQFF.

This clone was seen once. The V and J genes are TRBV29-1 and TRBJ1-1; the D is unclear. This CDR3 comprises 13 residues. The V end was cut by 3 bases, the J end by 1 base, with 9 bases between. CDR1 and CDR2 (germline): SQVTM, ANQGSEA. The CDR3 nucleotides are TGCAGCGTTGAGACTTCCCAGAACACTGAAGCTTTCTTT. This encodes CSVETSQNTEAFF.

The rearrangement uses TRBV2 and TRBJ2-7, with 8 nucleotides matching TRBD2. This CDR3 has 14 amino acids. The V gene end was trimmed by 7 bases and the J gene end by 7 bases; junction bases not matched to a gene: 12. CDR1 is SNHLY, CDR2 FYNNEI, per germline. The CDR3 sequence: CASMGWAGGLEQYV. The CDR3 DNA reads as TGTGCCAGCATGGGGTGGGCGGGGGGCCTTGAGCAGTACGTC.

This clone has at least ten counts. Here the CDR3 reads CASSLAGSNTEAFF. CDR3 sequence (DNA): TGCGCCAGCAGCTTGGCCGGGAGTAACACTGAAGCTTTCTTT. The J gene is TRBJ1-1, the V gene TRBV5-1; the D is unclear. Germline CDR1 reads SGHRS; CDR2 reads YFSETQ. Trimming left V 0 bases short and J 2 bases short, with 8 bases between. The CDR3 extends over 14 amino acids. Filled out from reference TRBV5-1 and TRBJ1-1, the complete variable domain reads KAGVTQTPRYLIKTRGQQVTLSCSPISGHRSVSWYQQTPGQGLQFLFEYFSETQRNKGNFPGRFSGRQFSNSRSEMNVSTLELGDSALYLCASSLAGSNTEAFFGQGTRLTVV.

V usage is TRBV2 and J usage is TRBJ1-1; 8 bases agree with TRBD1. Germline loops: CDR1 SNHLY, CDR2 FYNNEI. V trimming: 3 bases; J trimming: 6 bases; junction bases outside the gene matches: 3. The CDR3 runs 13 residues. Here the CDR3 DNA reads TGTGCCAGCAGTGACAGGGGGCGGTCTGAAGCTTTCTTT. It encodes CASSDRGRSEAFF. Variable domain in full (rest from reference TRBV2 and TRBJ1-1): EPEVTQTPSHQVTQMGQEVILRCVPISNHLYFYWYRQILGQKVEFLVSFYNNEISEKSEIFDDQFSVERPDGSNFTLKIRSTKLEDSAMYFCASSDRGRSEAFFGQGTRLTVV.

The CDR3 DNA follows: TGTGCCAGCAGTGAAGCGGTCAGAACAAACGAGCAGTACTTC. As protein: CASSEAVRTNEQYF. The V call is TRBV2, the J call TRBJ2-7; D is unclear. The germline V and J ends were trimmed by 0 bases and 5 bases, with 11 bases remaining between them. Germline V gene lookup returns CDR1 SNHLY and CDR2 FYNNEI. The CDR3 runs to 14 residues.

CDR3 protein: CASSGVTGGYNQPQHF. The CDR3 nucleotides are TGTGCCAGCAGTGGGGTTACAGGGGGGTACAATCAGCCCCAGCATTTT. The chain carries TRBV2 and TRBJ1-5; TRBD1 agrees at 8 bases. This CDR3 comprises 16 residues. V was clipped by 4 bases and J by 3 bases; unmatched bases: 8. CDR1 is SNHLY and CDR2 is FYNNEI in the germline V gene.

V and J are TRBV3-1 (or the pseudogene TRBV3-2) and TRBJ2-7, with D uncertain. The CDR3 spans 14 residues. Deletions cut 3 bases from V and 1 base from J, with 10 bases between. Germline CDR1 and CDR2: LGHDT and YNNKEL (reference sequence). The CDR3 sequence: CASSHSSLSYEQYF. The CDR3 DNA is TGTGCCAGCAGCCATAGTTCACTATCCTACGAGCAGTACTTC.

The chain couples TRBV6-2 or TRBV6-3 to TRBJ2-2; D is unclear. The germline gives CDR1 MNHEY, CDR2 SVGEGT. The CDR3 is 14 residues long. Trimming removed 2 bases from V and 4 bases from J, with 8 bases in between. The chain's CDR3 is CASSYIYGTGELFF. CDR3 nucleotide sequence: TGTGCCAGCAGTTACATTTACGGCACCGGGGAGCTGTTTTTT.